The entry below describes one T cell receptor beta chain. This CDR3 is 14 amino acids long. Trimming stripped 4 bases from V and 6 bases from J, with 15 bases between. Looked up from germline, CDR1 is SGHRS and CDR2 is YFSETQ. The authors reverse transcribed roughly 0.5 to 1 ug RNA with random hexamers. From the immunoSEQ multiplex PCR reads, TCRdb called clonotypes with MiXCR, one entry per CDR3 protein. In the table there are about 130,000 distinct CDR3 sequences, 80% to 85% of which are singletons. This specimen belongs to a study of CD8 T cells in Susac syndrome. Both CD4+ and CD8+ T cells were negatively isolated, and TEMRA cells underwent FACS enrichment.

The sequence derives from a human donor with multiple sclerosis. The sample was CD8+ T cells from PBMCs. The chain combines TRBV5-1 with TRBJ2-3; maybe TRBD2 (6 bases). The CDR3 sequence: CASSDYPGEDTQYF. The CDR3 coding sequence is TGCGCCAGCAGCGATTACCCGGGGGAGGATACGCAGTATTTT.